What follows describes a single TCR beta chain. The antigen is undetermined. The data belong to a study of PD-1 blockade in classical Hodgkin lymphoma. The study's findings and limits: While CD8+ TCR diversity did not rise significantly by C4D1, CD4+ TCR diversity did. Underlying causes for the observed repertoire differences were not defined, possibly disease activity or prior therapy. At baseline, newly diagnosed patients reportedly showed less TCR diversity than healthy donors. Complete responders showed a baseline diversity that resembled the diversity of newly diagnosed patients.

Every patient relapsed after autologous stem cell transplantation, and brentuximab vedotin exposure varied. The assay was immunoSEQ multiplex PCR, and TCRdb's table has in-frame clones only and misses some. This table holds about 21,000 clones, about 71% found once. The CDR3 has 17 residues. Germline loops: CDR1 SGHDT, CDR2 YYEEEE. V was pared by 4 bases and J by 0 bases, with 17 bases between. The sequence was obtained from a human donor with classical Hodgkin lymphoma. The chain employs TRBV5-6 and TRBJ1-3; D is possibly TRBD1 (6 bases). The source material was peripheral blood mononuclear cells (PBMCs), sampled at baseline. CDR3 loop: CASSADRLHLSGNTIYF. The CDR3 nucleotides read TGTGCCAGCAGCGCTGACAGGCTCCATCTCTCTGGAAACACCATATATTTT.